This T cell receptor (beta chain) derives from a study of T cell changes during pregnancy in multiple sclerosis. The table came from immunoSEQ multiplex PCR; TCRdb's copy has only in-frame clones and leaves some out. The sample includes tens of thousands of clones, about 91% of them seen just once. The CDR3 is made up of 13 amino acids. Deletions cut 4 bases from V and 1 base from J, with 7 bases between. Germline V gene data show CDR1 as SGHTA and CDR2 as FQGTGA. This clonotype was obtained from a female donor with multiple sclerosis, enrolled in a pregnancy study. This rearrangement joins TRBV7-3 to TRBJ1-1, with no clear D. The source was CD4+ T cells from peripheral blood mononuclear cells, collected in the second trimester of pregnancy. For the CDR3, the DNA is TGTGCCAGCAGCTCCCGGGGGAACACTGAAGCTTTCTTT. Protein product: CASSSRGNTEAFF.